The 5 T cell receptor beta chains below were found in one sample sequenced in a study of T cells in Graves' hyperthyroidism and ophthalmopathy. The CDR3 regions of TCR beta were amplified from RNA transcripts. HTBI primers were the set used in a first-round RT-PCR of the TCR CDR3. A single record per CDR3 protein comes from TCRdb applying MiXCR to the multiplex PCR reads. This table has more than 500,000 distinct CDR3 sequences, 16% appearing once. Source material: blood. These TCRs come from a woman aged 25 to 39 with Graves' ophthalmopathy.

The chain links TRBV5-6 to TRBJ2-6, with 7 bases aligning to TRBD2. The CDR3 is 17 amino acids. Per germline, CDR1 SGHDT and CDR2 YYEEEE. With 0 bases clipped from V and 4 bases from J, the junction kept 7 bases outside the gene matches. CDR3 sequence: CASSLGGRAAGANVLTF. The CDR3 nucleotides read TGTGCCAGCAGCTTGGGTGGGAGGGCCGCAGGGGCCAACGTCCTGACTTTC.

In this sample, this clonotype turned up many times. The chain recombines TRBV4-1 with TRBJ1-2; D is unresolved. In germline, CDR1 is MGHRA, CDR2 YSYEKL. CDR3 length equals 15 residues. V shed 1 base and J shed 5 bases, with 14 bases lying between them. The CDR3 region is CASSQGAGQQYGYTF. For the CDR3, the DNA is TGCGCCAGCAGCCAAGGGGCAGGCCAACAATATGGCTACACCTTC.

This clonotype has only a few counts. DNA of the CDR3: TGTGCCAGCAGTTCCGGGACAGGGCTTACCTACGAGCAGTACTTC. Translation gives CASSSGTGLTYEQYF. The J gene is TRBJ2-7, the V gene TRBV12-3 or TRBV12-4, with 9 positions matching TRBD1. CDR3 length: 15 residues. J was trimmed by 2 bases and V by 4 bases; bases with no gene match: 6.

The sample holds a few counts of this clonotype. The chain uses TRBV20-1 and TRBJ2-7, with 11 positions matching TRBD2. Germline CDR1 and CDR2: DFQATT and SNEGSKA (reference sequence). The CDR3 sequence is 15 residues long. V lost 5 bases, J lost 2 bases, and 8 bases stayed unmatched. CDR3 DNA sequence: TGCAGTGCTGCACTAGGGACTAGCGGAACCTACGAGCAGTACTTC. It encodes CSAALGTSGTYEQYF.

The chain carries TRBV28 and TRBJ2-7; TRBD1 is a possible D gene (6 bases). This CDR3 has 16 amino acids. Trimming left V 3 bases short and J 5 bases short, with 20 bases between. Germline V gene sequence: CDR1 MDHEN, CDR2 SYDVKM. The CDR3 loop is CASSFFSWSGAHEQYF. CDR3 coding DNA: TGTGCCAGCAGTTTTTTCTCATGGTCAGGGGCCCACGAGCAGTACTTC.